This TCR beta chain was obtained from a study of CD8 T cells in ankylosing spondylitis. Per the germline V gene, CDR1 is DFQATT and CDR2 is SNEGSKA (reference sequence). The CDR3 contains 14 residues. TCRdb ran MiXCR on the 5' RACE reads and lists one entry per CDR3 protein. This sample has 250,000 or so distinct CDR3 sequences, with 24% found just once. A single count supports this clonotype. Its antigen is unidentified. Findings of the study overall: Several of the motif variants were reported before in synovial fluid and blood from reactive arthritis. Among TCR beta sequences, a motif of eight highly homologous variants appeared characteristic of ankylosing spondylitis blood.

The sequence derives from a male donor with ankylosing spondylitis or in good health (not recorded which). The V call is TRBV20-1, the J call TRBJ1-4; 11 nucleotides align to TRBD1. Source material: blood, either unsorted or a sorted T cell fraction (not recorded which). The CDR3 DNA follows: TGCAGAGCACGGACAGGGGGCGGTAATGAAAAACTGTTTTTT. Its protein product is CRARTGGGNEKLFF.